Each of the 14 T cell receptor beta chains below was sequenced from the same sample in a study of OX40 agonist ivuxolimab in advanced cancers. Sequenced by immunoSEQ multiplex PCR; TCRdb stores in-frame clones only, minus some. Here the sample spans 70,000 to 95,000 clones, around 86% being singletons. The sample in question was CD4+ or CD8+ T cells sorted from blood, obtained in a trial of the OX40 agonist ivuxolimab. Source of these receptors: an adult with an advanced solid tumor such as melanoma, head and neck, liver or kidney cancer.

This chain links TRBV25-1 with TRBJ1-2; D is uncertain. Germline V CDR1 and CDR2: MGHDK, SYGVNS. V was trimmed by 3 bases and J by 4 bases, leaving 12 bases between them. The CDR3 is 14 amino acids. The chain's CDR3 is CASSDPGRSYGYTF. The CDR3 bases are TGTGCCAGCAGTGATCCCGGACGGTCCTATGGCTACACCTTC.

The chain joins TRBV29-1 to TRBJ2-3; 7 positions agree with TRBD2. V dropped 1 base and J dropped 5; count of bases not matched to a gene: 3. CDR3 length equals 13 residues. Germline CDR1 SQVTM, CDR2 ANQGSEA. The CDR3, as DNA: TGCAGCGTTGAAGGGACTAGGGGAGATACGCAGTATTTT. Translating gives CSVEGTRGDTQYF.

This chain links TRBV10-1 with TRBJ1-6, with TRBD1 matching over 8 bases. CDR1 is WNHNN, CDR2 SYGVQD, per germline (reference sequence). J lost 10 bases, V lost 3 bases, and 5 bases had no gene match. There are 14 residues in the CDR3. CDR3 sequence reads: CASSERQGRSPLHF. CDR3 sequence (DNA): TGCGCCAGCAGTGAAAGACAGGGGAGATCACCCCTCCACTTT.

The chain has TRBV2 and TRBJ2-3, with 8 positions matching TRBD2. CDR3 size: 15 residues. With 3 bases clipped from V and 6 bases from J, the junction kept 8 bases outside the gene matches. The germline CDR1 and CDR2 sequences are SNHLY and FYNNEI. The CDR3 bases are TGTGCCAGCAGTGAGGTAGCGGGGCTGATCGATACGCAGTATTTT. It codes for CASSEVAGLIDTQYF.

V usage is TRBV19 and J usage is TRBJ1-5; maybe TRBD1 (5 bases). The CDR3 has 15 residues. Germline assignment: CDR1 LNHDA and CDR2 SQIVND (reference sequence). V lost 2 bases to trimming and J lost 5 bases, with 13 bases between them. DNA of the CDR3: TGTGCCAGTAGTATAAGCCAGGGCAGTTATCAGCCCCAGCATTTT. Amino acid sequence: CASSISQGSYQPQHF. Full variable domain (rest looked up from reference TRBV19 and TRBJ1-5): DGGITQSPKYLFRKEGQNVTLSCEQNLNHDAMYWYRQDPGQGLRLIYYSQIVNDFQKGDIAEGYSVSREKKESFPLTVTSAQKNPTAFYLCASSISQGSYQPQHFGDGTRLSIL.

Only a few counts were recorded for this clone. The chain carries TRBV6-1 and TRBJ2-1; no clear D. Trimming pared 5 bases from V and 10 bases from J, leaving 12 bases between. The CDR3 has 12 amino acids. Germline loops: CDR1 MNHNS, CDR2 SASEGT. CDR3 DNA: TGTGCCAGCAGTATGACCGGGTCCGAGCAGTTCTTC. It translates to CASSMTGSEQFF.

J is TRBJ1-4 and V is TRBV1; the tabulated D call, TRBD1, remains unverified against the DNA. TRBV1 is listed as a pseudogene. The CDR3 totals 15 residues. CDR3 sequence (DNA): TGCACCAGCAGCCAACAGTGTGCAACTAATGAAAAACTGTTTTTT. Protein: CTSSQQCATNEKLFF.

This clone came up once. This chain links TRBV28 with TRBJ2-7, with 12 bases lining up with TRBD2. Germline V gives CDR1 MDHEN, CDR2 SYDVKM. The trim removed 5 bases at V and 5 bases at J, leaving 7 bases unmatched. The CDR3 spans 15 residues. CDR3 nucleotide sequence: TGTGCCAGCAGTCCCCTAGCGGGAGGGCGCGACGAGCAGTACTTC. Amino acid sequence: CASSPLAGGRDEQYF.

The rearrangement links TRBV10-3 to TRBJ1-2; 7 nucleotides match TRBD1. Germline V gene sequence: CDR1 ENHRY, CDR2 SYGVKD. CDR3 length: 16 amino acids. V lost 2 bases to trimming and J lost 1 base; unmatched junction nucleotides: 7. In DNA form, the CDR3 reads TGTGCCATCAGTGAGGCCGGACAGGACAATAACTATGGCTACACCTTC. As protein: CAISEAGQDNNYGYTF.

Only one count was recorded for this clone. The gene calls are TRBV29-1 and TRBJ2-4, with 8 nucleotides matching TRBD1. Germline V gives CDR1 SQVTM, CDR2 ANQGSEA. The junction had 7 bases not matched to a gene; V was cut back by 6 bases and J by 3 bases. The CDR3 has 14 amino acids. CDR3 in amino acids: CSVRQGMGKNIQYF. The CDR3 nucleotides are TGCAGCGTCAGACAGGGGATGGGCAAAAACATTCAGTACTTC. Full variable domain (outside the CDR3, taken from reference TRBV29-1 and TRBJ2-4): SAVISQKPSRDICQRGTSLTIQCQVDSQVTMMFWYRQQPGQSLTLIATANQGSEATYESGFVIDKFPISRPNLTFSTLTVSNMSPEDSSIYLCSVRQGMGKNIQYFGAGTRLSVL.

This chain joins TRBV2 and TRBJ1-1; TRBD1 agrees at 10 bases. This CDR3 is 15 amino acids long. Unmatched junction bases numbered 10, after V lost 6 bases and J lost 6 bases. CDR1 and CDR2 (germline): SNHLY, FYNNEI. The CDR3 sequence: CASRRTGQGSPEAFF. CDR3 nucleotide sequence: TGTGCCAGCAGGAGGACGGGACAGGGGAGCCCTGAAGCTTTCTTT.

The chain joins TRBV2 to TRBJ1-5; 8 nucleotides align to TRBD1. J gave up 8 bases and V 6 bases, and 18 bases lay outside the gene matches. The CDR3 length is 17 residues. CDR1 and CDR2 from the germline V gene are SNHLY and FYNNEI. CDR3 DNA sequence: TGTGCCAGCAGGGGGAGGGATAGACAGGGGCGATCGAAGCCCCAGCATTTT. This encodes CASRGRDRQGRSKPQHF.

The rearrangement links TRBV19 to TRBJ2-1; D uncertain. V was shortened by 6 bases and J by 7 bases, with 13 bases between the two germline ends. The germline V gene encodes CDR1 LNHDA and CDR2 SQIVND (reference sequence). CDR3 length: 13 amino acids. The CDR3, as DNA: TGTGCCAGTAGAACACATTCCCGTAATGAGCAGTTCTTC. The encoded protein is CASRTHSRNEQFF. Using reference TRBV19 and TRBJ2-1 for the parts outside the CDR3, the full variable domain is DGGITQSPKYLFRKEGQNVTLSCEQNLNHDAMYWYRQDPGQGLRLIYYSQIVNDFQKGDIAEGYSVSREKKESFPLTVTSAQKNPTAFYLCASRTHSRNEQFFGPGTRLTVL.

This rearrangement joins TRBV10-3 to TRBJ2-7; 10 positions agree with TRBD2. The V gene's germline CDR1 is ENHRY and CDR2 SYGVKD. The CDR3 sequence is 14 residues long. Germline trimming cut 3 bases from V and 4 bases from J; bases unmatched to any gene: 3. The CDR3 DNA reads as TGTGCCATCAGTGAAAAGCGGGAGGGATACGAGCAGTACTTC. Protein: CAISEKREGYEQYF.